This T cell receptor beta chain is from a study of blood T cell repertoires in COVID-19 (dated by TCRdb to the early 2020s). Regarding the study in general: Samples covering the acute and convalescent phases of COVID-19 were provided by collaborators in the United States, Italy and Spain. Sample metadata almost always included a de-identified subject ID, COVID-19 status, age in years and sex. Deeply sampled blood TCRbeta repertoires from subjects exposed to, actively infected with, or recovered from COVID-19 were included in the dataset. The repertoires were released in a freely available public database meant as a resource for research on the immune response to SARS-CoV-2. Where available, HLA class I and class II types were obtained from metadata supplied by the sample provider rather than from assay-based typing. Samples were obtained from the ongoing ImmuneRACE study (first 160 participants) and from over a thousand subjects provided by 6 global collaborators. The prospective study material was composed of cDNA or gDNA derived from T cells, B-cell-depleted T cells, or PBMCs.

TCRbeta CDR3 regions were amplified from genomic DNA using the immunoSEQ Assay, a bias-controlled multiplex PCR. The study's own analysis went as follows. The number of nucleated cells in each sample was estimated by amplification of reference gene primers within the assay. To quantify the absolute abundance of each unique TCRbeta CDR3 rearrangement, sequence reads were collapsed and filtered. For each sample, productive Simpson clonality was calculated as the square root of Simpson's diversity index across productive rearrangements. TCRdb stores this immuneACCESS table with in-frame sequences only. Part of the clones is absent; in the studies checked, under half of the shortfall reflects unresolved V genes, and no reason is known for the rest. For V, J and clone size, that table is used; D and trimming come from the DNA. Counted in this sample were over 95,000 clones; about 88% of them appeared once. The ten top clones hold 3% to 3.5% of the sample.

Per the germline V gene, KGHDR is the CDR1 and SFDVKD is the CDR2. The CDR3, from cysteine to phenylalanine, totals 15 residues. The read is trimmed to its CDR3 DNA, 45 bases read in frame from base 1. V trim: 4 bases; J trim: 8 bases; unmatched bases: 11. Collaborating institutions collected whole blood in K2EDTA tubes following their own protocols. For TCRbeta analysis, collaborators shipped samples as frozen whole blood, isolated PBMCs, or DNA extracted from either of those sample types. On the study overall, not on this receptor specifically: Clinical and demographic metadata were provided uncurated, with the amount varying by source and participant.

To note about this clone: The target of this receptor is not known. There are no base qualities to consult, and no much larger clone falls within one base.

The receptor was isolated from a man aged 40-50 years with acute or convalescent COVID-19. The chain uses TRBV24-1 and TRBJ1-2, with TRBD1 identical over 8 junction bases. The sample taken for sequencing was peripheral blood. The CDR3 loop reads CATSDGTGQLEGYTF. The DNA is TGTGCCACCAGTGACGGGACAGGCCAGCTCGAGGGCTACACCTTC.